The entry that follows covers one T cell receptor (beta chain) sequence. Antigen: not known. The sample is drawn from a study of shared clonotypes between healthy human individuals. Study outcomes and limitations: Apart from blood, nothing was sampled; tissue repertoires likely differ. Of the naive CD4 clonotypes, approximately 5% were shared across several donors.

The CDR3 has 16 residues. Germline V CDR1 and CDR2: SGHTA, FQGNSA. V lost 1 base and J lost 1; bases outside the gene matches: 1. Every subset had its genomic DNA shared out evenly among several immunoSEQ plates. Assay used: immunoSEQ multiplex PCR; TCRdb lists only in-frame clones, some missing. In the table there are 850,000 to 1,200,000 clones, roughly 80% of which are singletons. This sequence joins TRBV7-2 and TRBJ2-7; 13 bases fit TRBD2. Sequenced input: memory CD4+ T cells sorted from blood. Subset here: CD45RA-negative fraction. This clonotype was sampled from a young man in good health. CDR3 protein: CASSLGGLAGSYEQYF. The CDR3 nucleotides read TGTGCCAGCAGCTTAGGGGGACTAGCGGGATCCTACGAGCAGTACTTC.